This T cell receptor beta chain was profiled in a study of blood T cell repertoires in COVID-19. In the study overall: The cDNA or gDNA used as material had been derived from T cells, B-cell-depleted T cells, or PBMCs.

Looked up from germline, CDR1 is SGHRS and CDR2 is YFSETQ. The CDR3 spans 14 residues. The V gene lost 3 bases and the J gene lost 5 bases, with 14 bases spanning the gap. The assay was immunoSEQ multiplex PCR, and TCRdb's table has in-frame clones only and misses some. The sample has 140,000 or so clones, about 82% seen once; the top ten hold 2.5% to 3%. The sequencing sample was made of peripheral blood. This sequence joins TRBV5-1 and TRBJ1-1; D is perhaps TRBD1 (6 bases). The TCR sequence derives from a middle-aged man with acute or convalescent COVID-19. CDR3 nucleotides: TGCGCCAGCAGCTCCGAGTACAGGGTGACTGAAGCTTTCTTT. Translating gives CASSSEYRVTEAFF.